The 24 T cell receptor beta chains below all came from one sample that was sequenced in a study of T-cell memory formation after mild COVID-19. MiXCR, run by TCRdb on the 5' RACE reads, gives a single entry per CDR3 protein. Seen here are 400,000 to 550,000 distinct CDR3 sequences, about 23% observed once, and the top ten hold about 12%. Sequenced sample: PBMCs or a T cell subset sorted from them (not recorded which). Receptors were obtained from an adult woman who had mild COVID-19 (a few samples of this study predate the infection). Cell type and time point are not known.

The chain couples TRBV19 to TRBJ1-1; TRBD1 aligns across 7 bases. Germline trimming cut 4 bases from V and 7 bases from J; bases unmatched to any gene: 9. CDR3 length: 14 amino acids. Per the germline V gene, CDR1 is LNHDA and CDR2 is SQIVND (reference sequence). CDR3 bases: TGTGCCAGTAGTACCGGGACAGTCACGATTGAAGCTTTCTTT. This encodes CASSTGTVTIEAFF.

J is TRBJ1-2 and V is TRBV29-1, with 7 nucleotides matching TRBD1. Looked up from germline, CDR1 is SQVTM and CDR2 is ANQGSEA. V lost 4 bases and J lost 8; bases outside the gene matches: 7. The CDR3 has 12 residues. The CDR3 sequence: CSVAETGEGYTF. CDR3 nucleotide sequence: TGCAGCGTTGCGGAAACAGGGGAAGGCTACACCTTC.

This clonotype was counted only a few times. CDR3 protein: CASSRGGDRNEQFF. CDR3 DNA: TGTGCCAGCAGCCGGGGGGGGGATAGGAATGAGCAGTTCTTC. The chain has TRBV4-2 and TRBJ2-1; TRBD2 matches 7 bases. This CDR3 is 14 amino acids long. The ends lost 4 bases at V and 7 bases at J; junction bases unmatched: 7. Germline assignment: CDR1 LGHNA and CDR2 YNFKEQ.

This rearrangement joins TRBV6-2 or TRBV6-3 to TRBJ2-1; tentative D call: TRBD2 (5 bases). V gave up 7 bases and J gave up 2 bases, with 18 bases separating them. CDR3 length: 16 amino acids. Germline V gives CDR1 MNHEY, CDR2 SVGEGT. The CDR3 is CASTYVVGAAYNEQFF. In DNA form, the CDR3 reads TGTGCCAGCACGTACGTGGTGGGAGCTGCCTACAATGAGCAGTTCTTC.

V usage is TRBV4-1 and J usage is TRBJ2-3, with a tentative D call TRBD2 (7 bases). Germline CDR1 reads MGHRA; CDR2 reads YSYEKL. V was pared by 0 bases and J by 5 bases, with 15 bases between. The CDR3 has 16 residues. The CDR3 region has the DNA TGCGCCAGCAGCCAAGATAGGGGGGGGTTCGAAGATACGCAGTATTTT. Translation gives CASSQDRGGFEDTQYF.

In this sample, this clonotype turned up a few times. The CDR3: CASSWRRAGTDTQYF. CDR3 nucleotide sequence: TGTGCCAGCAGCTGGCGGAGGGCTGGCACAGATACGCAGTATTTT. The gene calls are TRBV5-5 and TRBJ2-3; weak D call: TRBD2 (6 bases). The CDR3 extends over 15 amino acids. V lost 3 bases to trimming and J lost 1 base, with 12 bases between them. The germline gives CDR1 SGHKS, CDR2 YYEKEE (reference sequence). The full variable domain, with the rest looked up from reference TRBV5-5 and TRBJ2-3, is DAGVTQSPTHLIKTRGQQVTLRCSPISGHKSVSWYQQVLGQGPQFIFQYYEKEERGRGNFPDRFSARQFPNYSSELNVNALLLGDSALYLCASSWRRAGTDTQYFGPGTRLTVL.

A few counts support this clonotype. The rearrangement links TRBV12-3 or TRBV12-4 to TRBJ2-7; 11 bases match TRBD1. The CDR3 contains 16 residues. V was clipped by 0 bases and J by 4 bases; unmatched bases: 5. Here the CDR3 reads CASSLARGQGEYEQYF. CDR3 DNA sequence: TGTGCCAGCAGTTTAGCAAGGGGACAGGGGGAATACGAGCAGTACTTC.

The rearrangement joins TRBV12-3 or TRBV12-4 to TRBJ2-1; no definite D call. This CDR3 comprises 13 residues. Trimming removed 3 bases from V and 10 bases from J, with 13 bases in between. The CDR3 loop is CASSFRTHGEQFF. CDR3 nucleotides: TGTGCCAGCAGTTTCCGGACCCACGGGGAGCAGTTCTTC.

CDR3 protein: CATSREGGLGTEAFF. CDR3 DNA: TGTGCCACCAGCAGAGAGGGGGGTTTGGGCACTGAAGCTTTCTTT. The V call is TRBV15, the J call TRBJ1-1; D may be TRBD1 (5 bases). The CDR3 spans 15 residues. Trimming cost V 0 bases and J 4 bases, with 12 bases left between them. Germline V gives CDR1 LNHNV, CDR2 YYDKDF (reference sequence).

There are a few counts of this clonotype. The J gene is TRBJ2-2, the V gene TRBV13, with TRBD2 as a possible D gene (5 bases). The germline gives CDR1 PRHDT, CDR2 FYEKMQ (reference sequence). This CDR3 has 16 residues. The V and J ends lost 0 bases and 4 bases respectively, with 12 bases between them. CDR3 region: CASSLGLDGVTGELFF. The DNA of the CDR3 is TGTGCCAGCAGCTTAGGGCTAGACGGGGTCACCGGGGAGCTGTTTTTT.

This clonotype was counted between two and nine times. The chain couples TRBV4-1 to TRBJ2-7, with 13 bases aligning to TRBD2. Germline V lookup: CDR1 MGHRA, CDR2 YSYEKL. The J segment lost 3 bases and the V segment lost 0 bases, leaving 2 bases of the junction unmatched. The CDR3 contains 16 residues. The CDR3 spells CASSQEGLAGFYEQYF. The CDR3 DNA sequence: TGCGCCAGCAGCCAAGAGGGACTAGCGGGGTTCTACGAGCAGTACTTC.

CDR3 sequence reads: CATSEGQGVNQPQHF. In DNA, the CDR3 is TGTGCCACCAGTGAAGGGCAGGGGGTCAATCAGCCCCAGCATTTT. J is TRBJ1-5 and V is TRBV24-1, with 7 bases fitting TRBD1. The V segment lost 4 bases and the J segment 3 bases; nucleotides outside the gene matches: 5. The CDR3 covers 15 residues. Germline CDR1 reads KGHDR; CDR2 reads SFDVKD.

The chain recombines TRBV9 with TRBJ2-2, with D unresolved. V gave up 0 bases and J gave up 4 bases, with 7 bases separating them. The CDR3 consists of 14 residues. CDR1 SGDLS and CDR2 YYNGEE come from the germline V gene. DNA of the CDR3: TGTGCCAGCAGCGTAGTAGCCAGCACCGGGGAGCTGTTTTTT. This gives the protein CASSVVASTGELFF.

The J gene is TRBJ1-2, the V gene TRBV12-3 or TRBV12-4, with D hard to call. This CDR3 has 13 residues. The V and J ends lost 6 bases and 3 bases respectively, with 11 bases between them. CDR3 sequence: CASSLPRYYGYTF. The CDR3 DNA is TGTGCCAGCAGCCTTCCTAGGTACTATGGCTACACCTTC.

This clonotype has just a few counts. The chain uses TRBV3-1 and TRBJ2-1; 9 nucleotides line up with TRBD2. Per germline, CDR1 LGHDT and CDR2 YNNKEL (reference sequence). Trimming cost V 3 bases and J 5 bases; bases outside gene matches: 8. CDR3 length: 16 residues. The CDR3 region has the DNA TGTGCCAGCAGCCATGATATTAGCGGGGGACACAATGAGCAGTTCTTC. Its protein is CASSHDISGGHNEQFF.

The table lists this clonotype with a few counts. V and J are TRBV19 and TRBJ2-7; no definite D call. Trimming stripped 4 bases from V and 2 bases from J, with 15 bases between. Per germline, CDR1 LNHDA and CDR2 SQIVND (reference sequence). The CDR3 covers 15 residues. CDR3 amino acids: CASSNSPKRTYEQYF. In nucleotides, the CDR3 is TGTGCCAGTAGTAATAGCCCCAAAAGGACCTACGAGCAGTACTTC.

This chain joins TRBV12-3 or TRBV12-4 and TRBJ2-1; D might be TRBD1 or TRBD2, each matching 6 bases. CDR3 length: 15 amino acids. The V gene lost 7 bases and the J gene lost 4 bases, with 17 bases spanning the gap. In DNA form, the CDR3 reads TGTGCCAGCACCGATGGGGGGCTATCGTACAATGAGCAGTTCTTC. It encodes CASTDGGLSYNEQFF.

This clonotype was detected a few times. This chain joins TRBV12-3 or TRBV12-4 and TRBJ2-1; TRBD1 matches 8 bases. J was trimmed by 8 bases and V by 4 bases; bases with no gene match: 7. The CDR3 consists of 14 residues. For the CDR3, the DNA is TGTGCCAGCAGTTCCCGGACAGGGTTGGATGAGCAGTTCTTC. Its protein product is CASSSRTGLDEQFF.

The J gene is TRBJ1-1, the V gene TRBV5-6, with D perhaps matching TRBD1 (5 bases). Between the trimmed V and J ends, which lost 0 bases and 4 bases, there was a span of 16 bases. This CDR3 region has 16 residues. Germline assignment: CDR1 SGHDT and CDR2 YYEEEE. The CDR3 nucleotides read TGTGCCAGCAGCTTGGGGCACGCAGGGTTGGGCACTGAAGCTTTCTTT. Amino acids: CASSLGHAGLGTEAFF.

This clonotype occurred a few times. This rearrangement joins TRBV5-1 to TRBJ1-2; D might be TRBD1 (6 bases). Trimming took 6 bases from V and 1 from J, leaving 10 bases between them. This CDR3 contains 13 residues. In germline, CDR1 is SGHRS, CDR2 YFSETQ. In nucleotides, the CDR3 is TGCGCCAGCACGCAGGGGCTTAACTATGGCTACACCTTC. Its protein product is CASTQGLNYGYTF. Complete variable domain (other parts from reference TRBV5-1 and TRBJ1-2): KAGVTQTPRYLIKTRGQQVTLSCSPISGHRSVSWYQQTPGQGLQFLFEYFSETQRNKGNFPGRFSGRQFSNSRSEMNVSTLELGDSALYLCASTQGLNYGYTFGSGTRLTVV.

CDR3 loop: CASSSPGRQAYEQYF. CDR3 bases: TGTGCCAGCAGTTCCCCGGGGCGGCAAGCCTACGAGCAGTACTTC. The J gene is TRBJ2-7, the V gene TRBV6-2 or TRBV6-3; either TRBD1 or TRBD2 may fit D (5 bases each). Germline CDR1 and CDR2: MNHEY and SVGEGT. The CDR3 length is 15 residues. V gave up 4 bases and J gave up 2 bases, with 15 bases separating them.

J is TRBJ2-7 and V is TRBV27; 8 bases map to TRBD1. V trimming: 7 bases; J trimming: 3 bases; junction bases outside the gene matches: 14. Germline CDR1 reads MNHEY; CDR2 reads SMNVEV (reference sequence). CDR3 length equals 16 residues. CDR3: CASTSGQDGLSYEQYF. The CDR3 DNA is TGTGCCAGCACTTCGGGACAGGACGGACTTAGCTACGAGCAGTACTTC.

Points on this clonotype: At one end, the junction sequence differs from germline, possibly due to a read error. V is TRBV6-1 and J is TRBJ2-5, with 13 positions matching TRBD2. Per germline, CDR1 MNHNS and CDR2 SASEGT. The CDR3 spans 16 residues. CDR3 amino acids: CASSERLAGGQETQCF. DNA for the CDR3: TGTGCCAGCAGCGAGAGACTAGCGGGGGGCCAAGAGACCCAGTGCTTC.

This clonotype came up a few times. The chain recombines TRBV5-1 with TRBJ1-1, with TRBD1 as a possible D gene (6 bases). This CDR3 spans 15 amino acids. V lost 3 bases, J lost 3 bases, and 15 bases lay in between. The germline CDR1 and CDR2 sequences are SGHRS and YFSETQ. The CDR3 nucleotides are TGCGCCAGCAGCTACGCACAGGGTAGCCACACTGAAGCTTTCTTT. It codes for CASSYAQGSHTEAFF. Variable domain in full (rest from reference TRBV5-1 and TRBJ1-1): KAGVTQTPRYLIKTRGQQVTLSCSPISGHRSVSWYQQTPGQGLQFLFEYFSETQRNKGNFPGRFSGRQFSNSRSEMNVSTLELGDSALYLCASSYAQGSHTEAFFGQGTRLTVV.